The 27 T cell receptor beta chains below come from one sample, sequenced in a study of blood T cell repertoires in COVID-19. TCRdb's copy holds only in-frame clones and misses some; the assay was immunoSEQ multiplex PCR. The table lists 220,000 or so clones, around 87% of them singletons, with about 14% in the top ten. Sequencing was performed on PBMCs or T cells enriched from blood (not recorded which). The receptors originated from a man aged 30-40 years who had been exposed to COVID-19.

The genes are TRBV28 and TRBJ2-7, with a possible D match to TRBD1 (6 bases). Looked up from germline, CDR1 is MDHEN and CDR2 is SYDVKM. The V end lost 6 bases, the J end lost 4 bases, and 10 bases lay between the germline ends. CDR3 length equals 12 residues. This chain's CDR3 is CASRSDRYEQYF. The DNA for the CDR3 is TGTGCCAGCAGATCGGACAGATACGAGCAGTACTTC.

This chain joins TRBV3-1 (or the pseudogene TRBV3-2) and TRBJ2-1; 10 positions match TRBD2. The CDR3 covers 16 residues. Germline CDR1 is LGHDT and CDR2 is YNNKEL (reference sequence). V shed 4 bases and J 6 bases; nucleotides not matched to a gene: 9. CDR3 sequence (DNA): TGTGCCAGCAGCCCCCGGGTGAGCGGGGGGGGCAATGAGCAGTTCTTC. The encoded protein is CASSPRVSGGGNEQFF.

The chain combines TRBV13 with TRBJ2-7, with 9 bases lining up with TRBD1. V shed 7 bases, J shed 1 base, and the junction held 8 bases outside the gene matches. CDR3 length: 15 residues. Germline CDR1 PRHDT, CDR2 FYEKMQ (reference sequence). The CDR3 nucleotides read TGTGCCAGCACTTCCCGGGACAGGGCGTCCTACGAGCAGTACTTC. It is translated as CASTSRDRASYEQYF.

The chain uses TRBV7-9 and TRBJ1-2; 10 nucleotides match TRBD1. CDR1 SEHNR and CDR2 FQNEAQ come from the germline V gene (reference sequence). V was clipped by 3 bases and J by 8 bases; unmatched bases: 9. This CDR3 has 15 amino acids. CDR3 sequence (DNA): TGTGCCAGCAGCTTGGGGACAGGGGCCCTCTGGGGCTACACCTTC. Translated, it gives CASSLGTGALWGYTF.

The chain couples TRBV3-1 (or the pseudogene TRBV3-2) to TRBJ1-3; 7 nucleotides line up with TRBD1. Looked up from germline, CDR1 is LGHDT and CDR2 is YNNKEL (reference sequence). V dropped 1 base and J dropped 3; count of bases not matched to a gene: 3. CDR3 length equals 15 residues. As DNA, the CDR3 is TGTGCCAGCAGCCAAGGGACAGGAGATGGAAACACCATATATTTT. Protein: CASSQGTGDGNTIYF.

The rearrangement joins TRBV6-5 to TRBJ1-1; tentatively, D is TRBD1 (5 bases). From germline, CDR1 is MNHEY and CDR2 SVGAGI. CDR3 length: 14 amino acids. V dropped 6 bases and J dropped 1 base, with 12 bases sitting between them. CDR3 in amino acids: CASSAGPTNTEAFF. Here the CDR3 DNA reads TGTGCCAGCAGCGCAGGGCCGACGAACACTGAAGCTTTCTTT.

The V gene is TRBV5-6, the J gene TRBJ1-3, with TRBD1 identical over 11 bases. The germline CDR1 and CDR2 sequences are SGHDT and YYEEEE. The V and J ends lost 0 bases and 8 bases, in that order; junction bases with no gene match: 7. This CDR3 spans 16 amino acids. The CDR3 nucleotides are TGTGCCAGCAGCTTGGCCGGGACAGGGGGAGGACACACCATATATTTT. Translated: CASSLAGTGGGHTIYF.

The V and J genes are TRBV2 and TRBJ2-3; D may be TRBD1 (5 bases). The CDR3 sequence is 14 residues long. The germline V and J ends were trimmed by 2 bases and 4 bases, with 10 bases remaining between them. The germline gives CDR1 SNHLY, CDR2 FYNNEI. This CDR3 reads CASSEQGFADTQYF. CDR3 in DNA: TGTGCCAGCAGTGAACAGGGTTTTGCAGATACGCAGTATTTT.

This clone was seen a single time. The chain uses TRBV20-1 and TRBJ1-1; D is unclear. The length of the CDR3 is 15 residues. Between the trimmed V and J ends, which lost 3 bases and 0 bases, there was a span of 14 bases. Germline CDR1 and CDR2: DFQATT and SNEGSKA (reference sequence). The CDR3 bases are TGCAGTGCTAGTGGAGGGAGGTTCCTGAACACTGAAGCTTTCTTT. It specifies CSASGGRFLNTEAFF.

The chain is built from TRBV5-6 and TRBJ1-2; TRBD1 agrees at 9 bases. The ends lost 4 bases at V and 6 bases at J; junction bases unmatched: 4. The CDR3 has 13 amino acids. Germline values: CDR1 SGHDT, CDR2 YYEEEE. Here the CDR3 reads CASSVRQGDGYTF. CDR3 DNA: TGTGCCAGCAGCGTGAGACAGGGGGATGGCTACACCTTC.

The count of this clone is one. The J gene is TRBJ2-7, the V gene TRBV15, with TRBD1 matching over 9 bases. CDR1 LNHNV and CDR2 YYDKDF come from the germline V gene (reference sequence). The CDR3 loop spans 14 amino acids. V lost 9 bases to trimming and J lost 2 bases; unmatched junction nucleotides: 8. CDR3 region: CATGRTGEPYEQYF. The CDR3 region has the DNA TGTGCCACGGGCCGGACAGGGGAGCCCTACGAGCAGTACTTC. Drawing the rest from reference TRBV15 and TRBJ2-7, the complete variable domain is DAMVIQNPRYQVTQFGKPVTLSCSQTLNHNVMYWYQQKSSQAPKLLFHYYDKDFNNEADTPDNFQSRRPNTSFCFLDIRSPGLGDTAMYLCATGRTGEPYEQYFGPGTRLTVT.

CDR3 bases: TGTGCCAGCAGCTTAGCGCAGGGTCTAGCCAAAAACATTCAGTACTTC. It yields the protein CASSLAQGLAKNIQYF. This chain connects TRBV7-2 to TRBJ2-4, with D possibly being TRBD1 (5 bases). The CDR3 length is 16 residues. V was cut by 0 bases and J by 0 bases, with 9 bases left in between. The germline CDR1 and CDR2 sequences are SGHTA and FQGNSA.

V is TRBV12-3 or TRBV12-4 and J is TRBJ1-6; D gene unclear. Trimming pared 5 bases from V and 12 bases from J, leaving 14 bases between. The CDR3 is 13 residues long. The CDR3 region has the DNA TGTGCCAGCAGTCGAGAGGGCAGACTACCCCTCCACTTT. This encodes CASSREGRLPLHF.

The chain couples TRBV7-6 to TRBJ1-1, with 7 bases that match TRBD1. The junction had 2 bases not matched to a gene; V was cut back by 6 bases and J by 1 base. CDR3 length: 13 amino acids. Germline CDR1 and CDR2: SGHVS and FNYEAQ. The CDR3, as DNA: TGTGCCAGCAGTCGACAGGGGAACACTGAAGCTTTCTTT. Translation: CASSRQGNTEAFF. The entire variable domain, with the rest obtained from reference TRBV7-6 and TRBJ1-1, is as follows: GAGVSQSPRYKVTKRGQDVALRCDPISGHVSLYWYRQALGQGPEFLTYFNYEAQQDKSGLPNDRFSAERPEGSISTLTIQRTEQRDSAMYRCASSRQGNTEAFFGQGTRLTVV.

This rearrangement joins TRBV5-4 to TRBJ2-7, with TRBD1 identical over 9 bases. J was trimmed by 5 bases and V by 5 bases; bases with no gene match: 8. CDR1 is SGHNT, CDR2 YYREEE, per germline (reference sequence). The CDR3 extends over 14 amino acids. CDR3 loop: CASSFGTGSDEQYF. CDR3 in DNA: TGTGCCAGCAGTTTCGGGACAGGGAGCGACGAGCAGTACTTC.

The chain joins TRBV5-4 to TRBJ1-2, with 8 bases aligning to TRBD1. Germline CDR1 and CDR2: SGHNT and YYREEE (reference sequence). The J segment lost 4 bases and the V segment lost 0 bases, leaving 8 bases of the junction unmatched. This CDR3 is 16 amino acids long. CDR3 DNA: TGTGCCAGCAGCTTGGGCCGGCAGGGGGCCATCTATGGCTACACCTTC. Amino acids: CASSLGRQGAIYGYTF.

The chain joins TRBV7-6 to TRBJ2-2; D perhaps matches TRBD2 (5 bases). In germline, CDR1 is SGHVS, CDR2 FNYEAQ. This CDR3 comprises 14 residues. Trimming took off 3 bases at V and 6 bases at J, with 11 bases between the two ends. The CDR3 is CASSLAGYSGELFF. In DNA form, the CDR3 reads TGTGCCAGCAGCTTGGCGGGTTATTCCGGGGAGCTGTTTTTT.

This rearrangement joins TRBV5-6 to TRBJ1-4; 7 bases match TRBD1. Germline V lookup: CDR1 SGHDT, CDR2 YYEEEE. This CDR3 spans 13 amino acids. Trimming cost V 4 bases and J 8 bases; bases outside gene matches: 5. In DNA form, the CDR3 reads TGTGCCAGCAGCCTAGGACAGGTAGAAAAACTGTTTTTT. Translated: CASSLGQVEKLFF.

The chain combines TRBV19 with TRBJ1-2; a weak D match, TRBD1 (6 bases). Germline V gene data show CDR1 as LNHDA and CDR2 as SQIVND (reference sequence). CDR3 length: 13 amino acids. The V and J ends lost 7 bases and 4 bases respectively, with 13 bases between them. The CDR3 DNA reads TGTGCCAGTACCCTAACAGGGACCTATGGCTACACCTTC. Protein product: CASTLTGTYGYTF.

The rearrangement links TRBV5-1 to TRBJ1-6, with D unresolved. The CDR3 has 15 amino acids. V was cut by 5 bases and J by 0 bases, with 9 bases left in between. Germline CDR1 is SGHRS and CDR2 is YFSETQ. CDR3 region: CASRGSSSYNSPLHF. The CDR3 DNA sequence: TGCGCCAGCAGAGGGAGTTCCTCCTATAATTCACCCCTCCACTTT.

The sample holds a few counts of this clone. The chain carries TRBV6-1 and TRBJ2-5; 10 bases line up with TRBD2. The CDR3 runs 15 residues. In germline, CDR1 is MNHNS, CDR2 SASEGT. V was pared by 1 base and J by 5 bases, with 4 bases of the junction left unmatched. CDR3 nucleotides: TGTGCCAGCAGTGAAGAAGCGGGGGGGTGGGAGACCCAGTACTTC. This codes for CASSEEAGGWETQYF.

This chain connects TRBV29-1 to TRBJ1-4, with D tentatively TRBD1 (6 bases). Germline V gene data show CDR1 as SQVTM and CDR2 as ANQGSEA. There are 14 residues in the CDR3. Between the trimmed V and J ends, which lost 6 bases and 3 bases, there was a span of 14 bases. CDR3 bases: TGCAGCGTCGTTACAGGGTGGCCTAATGAAAAACTGTTTTTT. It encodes CSVVTGWPNEKLFF.

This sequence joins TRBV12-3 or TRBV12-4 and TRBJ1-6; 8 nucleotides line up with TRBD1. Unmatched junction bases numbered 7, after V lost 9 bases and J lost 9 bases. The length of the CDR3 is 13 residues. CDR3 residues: CASQLTGGSPLHF. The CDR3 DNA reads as TGTGCCAGTCAATTAACAGGGGGTTCACCCCTCCACTTT.

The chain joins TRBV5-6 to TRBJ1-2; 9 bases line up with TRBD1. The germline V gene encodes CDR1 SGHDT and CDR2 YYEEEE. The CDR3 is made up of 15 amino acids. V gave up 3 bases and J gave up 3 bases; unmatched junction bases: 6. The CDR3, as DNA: TGTGCCAGCAGCTACGTACAGGGGGCTCACTATGGCTACACCTTC. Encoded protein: CASSYVQGAHYGYTF.

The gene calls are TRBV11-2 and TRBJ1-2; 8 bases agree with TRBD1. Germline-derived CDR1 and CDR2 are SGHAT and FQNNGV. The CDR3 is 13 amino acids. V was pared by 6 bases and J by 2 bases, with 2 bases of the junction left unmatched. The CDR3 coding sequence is TGTGCCAGCAGAGGGGACAGGAACTATGGCTACACCTTC. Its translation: CASRGDRNYGYTF.

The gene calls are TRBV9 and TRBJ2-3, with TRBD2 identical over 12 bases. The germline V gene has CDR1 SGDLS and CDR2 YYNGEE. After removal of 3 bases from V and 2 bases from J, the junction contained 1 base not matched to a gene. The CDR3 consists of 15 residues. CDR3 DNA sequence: TGTGCCAGCAGCGGACTAGCGGGGGCCACAGATACGCAGTATTTT. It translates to CASSGLAGATDTQYF.

Written as DNA, the CDR3 is TGTGCCAGCTCACCGACACCCTCCTACGAGCAGTACTTC. Amino acid sequence: CASSPTPSYEQYF. The chain uses TRBV18 and TRBJ2-7; no firm D call. Trimming took off 3 bases at V and 0 bases at J, with 6 bases between the two ends. Germline V lookup: CDR1 KGHSH, CDR2 LQKENI. There are 13 residues in the CDR3.